These 10 T cell receptor beta chains originate from one sample sequenced in a study of blood T cells in healthy people across ages. Combining a sample-barcoded 5' primer with a J-beta primer mix, a second PCR ran for 7 to 11 cycles. From the 5' RACE reads, TCRdb called clonotypes with MiXCR, one entry per CDR3 protein. In the table there are 1.5 million to 2 million distinct CDR3 sequences, approximately 40% of which are singletons. The sequencing input was blood. Receptors were obtained from a human donor in good health.

The J gene is TRBJ1-1, the V gene TRBV3-1; D remains ambiguous. Germline V gene lookup returns CDR1 LGHDT and CDR2 YNNKEL (reference sequence). Deletions cut 6 bases from V and 5 bases from J, with 13 bases between. This CDR3 has 13 amino acids. The CDR3 nucleotides are TGTGCCAGCAGTAATATGGGTGTGACTGAAGCTTTCTTT. Amino acid sequence: CASSNMGVTEAFF.

The sample holds a few counts of this clonotype. This chain uses TRBV6-2 or TRBV6-3 with TRBJ1-1; unclear D gene. Germline V lookup: CDR1 MNHEY, CDR2 SVGEGT. Trimming cost V 6 bases and J 0 bases, with 11 bases left between them. This CDR3 comprises 14 residues. The CDR3 spells CASRIQTMNTEAFF. The CDR3 DNA is TGTGCCAGCAGAATACAGACTATGAACACTGAAGCTTTCTTT.

The genes are TRBV4-1 and TRBJ2-1; unclear D gene. The CDR3 is made up of 16 amino acids. V dropped 3 bases and J dropped 0 bases, with 12 bases sitting between them. Germline V gene data show CDR1 as MGHRA and CDR2 as YSYEKL. In DNA, the CDR3 is TGCGCCAGCAGCCACACCCAACGAAACTCCTACAATGAGCAGTTCTTC. This translates into CASSHTQRNSYNEQFF.

In its sample, this clonotype was seen a few times. The chain links TRBV28 to TRBJ2-4; D remains ambiguous. The DNA matches TRBJ2-7 better at its end, which makes the J call doubtful. CDR1 is MDHEN and CDR2 is SYDVKM in the germline V gene. The CDR3 has 13 amino acids. CDR3 sequence reads: CASLGRQSYEQYF. For the CDR3, the DNA is TGTGCCAGCCTCGGCAGGCAGTCATACGAGCAGTACTTC.

In its sample, this clonotype was seen a few times. It may be a read error: a sequence one base away is much more abundant. The chain combines TRBV20-1 with TRBJ2-1; unclear D gene. CDR3 length equals 12 residues. The germline gives CDR1 DFQATT, CDR2 SNEGSKA (reference sequence). V was pared by 3 bases and J by 13 bases, with 16 bases between. The CDR3, as DNA: TGCAGTGCTAGCGGCTCGGAAGAGACCCAGTTCTTC. Protein: CSASGSEETQFF.

The V gene is TRBV20-1, the J gene TRBJ2-7; a possible D gene is TRBD1 (5 bases). The germline gives CDR1 DFQATT, CDR2 SNEGSKA (reference sequence). This CDR3 is built from 14 residues. With 4 bases removed from V and 6 bases from J, the gap between germline ends came to 19 bases. The CDR3 sequence is CSAIRQGDPLEQYF. In nucleotides, the CDR3 is TGCAGTGCTATTCGCCAGGGCGACCCCCTCGAGCAGTACTTC.

Only one count was recorded for this clonotype. The gene calls are TRBV5-1 and TRBJ1-1, with D possibly being TRBD1 (6 bases). The V end was cut by 4 bases, the J end by 1 base, with 11 bases between. Germline CDR1 is SGHRS and CDR2 is YFSETQ. This CDR3 has 14 amino acids. CDR3 region: CASSMGHRNTEAFF. The CDR3 coding sequence is TGCGCCAGCAGCATGGGACATAGGAACACTGAAGCTTTCTTT.

The rearrangement links TRBV20-1 to TRBJ2-1; no clear D gene. Germline V gene lookup returns CDR1 DFQATT and CDR2 SNEGSKA (reference sequence). The CDR3 sequence is 14 residues long. The V and J ends lost 3 bases and 10 bases respectively, with 19 bases between them. The CDR3 loop reads CSASIGTVEEEQFF. Here the CDR3 DNA reads TGCAGTGCTAGCATTGGAACCGTGGAAGAAGAGCAGTTCTTC.

This clonotype was seen only a few times. CDR3 coding DNA: TGTGCCAGCAACTACAGGGGGACTGAAGCTTTCTTT. It translates to CASNYRGTEAFF. The chain employs TRBV28 and TRBJ1-1, with 8 nucleotides matching TRBD1. CDR1 MDHEN and CDR2 SYDVKM come from the germline V gene. J gave up 5 bases and V 7 bases, and 3 bases lay outside the gene matches. This CDR3 spans 12 amino acids. Together with reference TRBV28 and TRBJ1-1, the CDR3 gives the full variable domain: DVKVTQSSRYLVKRTGEKVFLECVQDMDHENMFWYRQDPGLGLRLIYFSYDVKMKEKGDIPEGYSVSREKKERFSLILESASTNQTSMYLCASNYRGTEAFFGQGTRLTVV.

The V gene is TRBV24-1, the J gene TRBJ2-4; 10 bases match TRBD1. Gene TRBJ2-7 matches the end of the DNA better, so the J call may be wrong. CDR3 length: 11 residues. The germline V gene has CDR1 KGHDR and CDR2 SFDVKD. The CDR3 reads CATGTGVEQYF. CDR3 coding DNA: TGTGCCACCGGGACAGGGGTCGAGCAGTACTTC.